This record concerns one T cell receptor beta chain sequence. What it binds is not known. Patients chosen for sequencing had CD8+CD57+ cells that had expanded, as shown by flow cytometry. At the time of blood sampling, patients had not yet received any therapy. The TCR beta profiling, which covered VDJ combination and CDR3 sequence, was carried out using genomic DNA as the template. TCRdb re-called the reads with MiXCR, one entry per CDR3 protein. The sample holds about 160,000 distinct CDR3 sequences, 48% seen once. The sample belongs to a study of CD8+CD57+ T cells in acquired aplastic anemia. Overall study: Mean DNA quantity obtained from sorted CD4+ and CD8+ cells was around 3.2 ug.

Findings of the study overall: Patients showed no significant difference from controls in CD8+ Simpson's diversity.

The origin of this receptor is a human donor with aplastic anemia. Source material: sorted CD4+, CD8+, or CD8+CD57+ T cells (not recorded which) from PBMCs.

The CDR3, as DNA: TGCGCCAGCAGCCAACTACAGGACGACAGGCAGTACTTC. Translation gives CASSQLQDDRQYF. The rearrangement links TRBV5-1 to TRBJ2-7; tentative D call: TRBD1 (5 bases). Germline values: CDR1 SGHRS, CDR2 YFSETQ. The V end lost 4 bases, the J end lost 9 bases, and 17 bases lay between the germline ends. CDR3 length equals 13 residues.